Each of the 19 T cell receptor beta chains below was sequenced from the same sample in a study of cytomegalovirus exposure and HLA in healthy donors. Researchers ran the PCR with 60 Vbeta and 13 Jbeta primers. Here immunoSEQ multiplex PCR was the method, and the copy in TCRdb shows in-frame clones only, minus some. The data hold roughly 90,000 clones, with 74% observed a single time. The sequenced sample consisted of PBMCs. These TCRs come from a man aged 25-45 years in good health and CMV-seropositive.

The CDR3 loop reads CASRPSTDTQYF. In nucleotides, the CDR3 is TGTGCAAGTCGCCCTAGCACAGATACGCAGTATTTT. The J gene is TRBJ2-3, the V gene TRBV12-2; the D call TRBD2 from the table was never checked on the DNA. TRBV12-2 is tagged as a pseudogene. CDR3 length: 12 residues.

This chain links TRBV5-1 with TRBJ2-3; TRBD1 might be the D (6 bases). Germline-derived CDR1 and CDR2 are SGHRS and YFSETQ. Trimming stripped 4 bases from V and 1 base from J, with 25 bases between. The CDR3 totals 19 residues. CDR3 bases: TGCGCCAGCAGCGCCGGTCGGACAGCACCCCCGGACGGCACAGATACGCAGTATTTT. Its protein is CASSAGRTAPPDGTDTQYF.

The V and J genes are TRBV7-6 and TRBJ1-1; D call uncertain. Trimming removed 5 bases from V and 1 base from J, with 11 bases in between. The CDR3 runs 14 residues. Germline V CDR1 and CDR2: SGHVS, FNYEAQ. CDR3 sequence: CASSQREGNTEAFF. The DNA of the CDR3 is TGTGCCAGCAGCCAACGGGAGGGGAACACTGAAGCTTTCTTT. Drawing the rest from reference TRBV7-6 and TRBJ1-1, the complete variable domain is GAGVSQSPRYKVTKRGQDVALRCDPISGHVSLYWYRQALGQGPEFLTYFNYEAQQDKSGLPNDRFSAERPEGSISTLTIQRTEQRDSAMYRCASSQREGNTEAFFGQGTRLTVV.

The chain uses TRBV6-1 and TRBJ1-2; D is perhaps TRBD1 (6 bases). CDR1 is MNHNS and CDR2 is SASEGT in the germline V gene. The CDR3 contains 14 residues. Trimming stripped 3 bases from V and 5 bases from J, with 13 bases between. CDR3 sequence reads: CASSEDSRNYGYTF. For the CDR3, the DNA is TGTGCCAGCAGTGAGGACAGCCGAAATTATGGCTACACCTTC.

This clone was found a few times. The rearrangement joins TRBV7-3 to TRBJ2-2, with 8 bases fitting TRBD2. V shed 4 bases, J shed 2 bases, and the junction held 9 bases outside the gene matches. The CDR3 is 17 amino acids. Germline V gives CDR1 SGHTA, CDR2 FQGTGA. The CDR3 DNA is TGTGCCAGCAGCTCCCTCGGAGCGGGGGTTAACACCGGGGAGCTGTTTTTT. This translates into CASSSLGAGVNTGELFF.

The chain is built from TRBV7-2 and TRBJ1-2; 7 bases match TRBD1. This CDR3 comprises 14 residues. Germline V gene sequence: CDR1 SGHTA, CDR2 FQGNSA. After removal of 6 bases from V and 5 bases from J, the junction contained 9 bases not matched to a gene. CDR3 sequence reads: CASSFGTERYGYTF. DNA for the CDR3: TGTGCCAGCAGTTTCGGGACAGAACGGTATGGCTACACCTTC.

The chain couples TRBV9 to TRBJ2-3; 7 bases are shared with TRBD2. The CDR3 is 15 residues long. Germline assignment: CDR1 SGDLS and CDR2 YYNGEE. Trimming at V came to 0 bases and at J to 5 bases, leaving 6 bases not matched to a gene. The CDR3 loop is CASSVGPGRGDTQYF. CDR3 coding DNA: TGTGCCAGCAGCGTAGGGCCAGGGAGGGGAGATACGCAGTATTTT.

This chain joins TRBV29-1 and TRBJ2-3, with 10 bases matching TRBD2. The CDR3 covers 17 residues. V lost 0 bases and J lost 1; bases outside the gene matches: 7. Germline V gives CDR1 SQVTM, CDR2 ANQGSEA. In DNA form, the CDR3 reads TGCAGCGTTGAAGATAACACTAGCGGGGTAGGCACAGATACGCAGTATTTT. It yields the protein CSVEDNTSGVGTDTQYF.

The chain links TRBV4-3 to TRBJ2-7; TRBD1 matches 8 bases. Trimming took 4 bases from V and 4 from J; bases not matched to a gene: 3. This CDR3 spans 13 amino acids. Germline CDR1 is LGHNA and CDR2 is YSLEER. CDR3 nucleotides: TGCGCCAGCAGCCCTCAGGGGGCATACGAGCAGTACTTC. Its translation: CASSPQGAYEQYF.

CDR3 residues: CASSPRGVLAGTNTDTQYF. The CDR3 nucleotides read TGCGCCAGCAGCCCTCGAGGCGTACTAGCGGGGACTAACACAGATACGCAGTATTTT. The V gene is TRBV5-1, the J gene TRBJ2-3; 10 nucleotides align to TRBD2. Looked up from germline, CDR1 is SGHRS and CDR2 is YFSETQ. CDR3 length equals 19 residues. Trimming took 4 bases from V and 2 from J; bases not matched to a gene: 16.

The V gene is TRBV9, the J gene TRBJ1-1; TRBD1 matches 7 bases. Germline loops: CDR1 SGDLS, CDR2 YYNGEE. The CDR3 runs to 15 residues. The V gene end was trimmed by 0 bases and the J gene end by 3 bases; junction bases not matched to a gene: 5. CDR3 sequence (DNA): TGTGCCAGCAGCGTAGAAAGCAGGGGGTACACTGAAGCTTTCTTT. Its translation: CASSVESRGYTEAFF.

V usage is TRBV5-4 and J usage is TRBJ2-5; 8 bases agree with TRBD2. Trimming took 0 bases from V and 4 from J; bases not matched to a gene: 8. Germline loops: CDR1 SGHNT, CDR2 YYREEE (reference sequence). CDR3 length: 16 amino acids. The CDR3 sequence is CASSLGSSGSGETQYF. As DNA, the CDR3 is TGTGCCAGCAGCTTGGGCTCCAGCGGGAGCGGAGAGACCCAGTACTTC.

The chain carries TRBV27 and TRBJ2-7, with D perhaps TRBD2 (5 bases). The length of the CDR3 is 13 residues. V was trimmed by 10 bases and J by 4 bases, leaving 17 bases between them. The germline V gene encodes CDR1 MNHEY and CDR2 SMNVEV (reference sequence). CDR3 DNA: TGTGCCACGTCATCGGGCAGGACTTACGAGCAGTACTTC. The encoded protein is CATSSGRTYEQYF.

The V gene is TRBV2, the J gene TRBJ2-3; 7 bases are shared with TRBD2. Germline V gives CDR1 SNHLY, CDR2 FYNNEI. V shed 1 base and J 1 base; nucleotides not matched to a gene: 5. The CDR3 runs to 16 residues. CDR3 DNA sequence: TGTGCCAGCAGTGAAGGACCGGGGAGGGGCACAGATACGCAGTATTTT. The encoded protein is CASSEGPGRGTDTQYF.

The gene calls are TRBV30 and TRBJ2-7; 8 nucleotides match TRBD2. There are 13 residues in the CDR3. Germline V gives CDR1 GTSNPN, CDR2 SVGIG (reference sequence). With 2 bases clipped from V and 6 bases from J, the junction kept 6 bases outside the gene matches. The CDR3 protein is CAWSKAGASEQYF. The CDR3 coding sequence is TGTGCCTGGAGTAAAGCGGGAGCAAGCGAGCAGTACTTC.

In DNA, the CDR3 is TGTGCCAGCAGCCCAGGGATCAATGAGCAGTTCTTC. This codes for CASSPGINEQFF. The rearrangement links TRBV5-4 to TRBJ2-1; the D gene is possibly TRBD1 (5 bases). Trimming removed 4 bases at V and 6 bases at J, with 8 bases between. Germline V gene sequence: CDR1 SGHNT, CDR2 YYREEE (reference sequence). The CDR3 covers 12 residues.

The chain recombines TRBV5-1 with TRBJ2-7; the D gene is possibly TRBD2 (6 bases). There are 16 residues in the CDR3. Germline CDR1 SGHRS, CDR2 YFSETQ. Trimming stripped 0 bases from V and 2 bases from J, with 15 bases between. CDR3 sequence: CASSLAEGSGPYEQYF. The CDR3 DNA reads as TGCGCCAGCAGCTTGGCCGAAGGTAGCGGTCCCTACGAGCAGTACTTC.

This clone was detected only once. The chain couples TRBV5-1 to TRBJ2-7, with 7 nucleotides matching TRBD1. The germline V gene has CDR1 SGHRS and CDR2 YFSETQ. Germline trimming cut 1 base from V and 2 bases from J; bases unmatched to any gene: 21. The CDR3 spans 20 residues. The DNA of the CDR3 is TGCGCCAGCAGCTTGTTCCCCCCTGGACAGGATTATCGGCTTCCCTACGAGCAGTACTTC. Protein sequence: CASSLFPPGQDYRLPYEQYF.

The chain is built from TRBV28 and TRBJ2-1; TRBD1 matches at 7 bases. The V gene end was trimmed by 6 bases and the J gene end by 2 bases; junction bases not matched to a gene: 4. The CDR3 length is 14 residues. The germline gives CDR1 MDHEN, CDR2 SYDVKM. CDR3 loop: CASRGGIAYNEQFF. In nucleotides, the CDR3 is TGTGCCAGCAGAGGGGGCATTGCCTACAATGAGCAGTTCTTC.